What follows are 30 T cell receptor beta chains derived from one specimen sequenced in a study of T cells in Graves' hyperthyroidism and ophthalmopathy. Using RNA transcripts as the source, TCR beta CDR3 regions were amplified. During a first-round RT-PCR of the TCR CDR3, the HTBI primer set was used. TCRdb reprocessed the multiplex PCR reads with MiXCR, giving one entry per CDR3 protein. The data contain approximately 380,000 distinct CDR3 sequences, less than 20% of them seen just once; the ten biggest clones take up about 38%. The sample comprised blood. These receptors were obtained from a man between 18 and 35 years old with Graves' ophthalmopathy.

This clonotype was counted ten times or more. As DNA, the CDR3 is TGTGCCAGCAGAGTACAGGGGATGAACACTGAAGCTTTCTTT. Translating it yields CASRVQGMNTEAFF. The chain is built from TRBV12-3 or TRBV12-4 and TRBJ1-1; 7 nucleotides line up with TRBD1. J was trimmed by 0 bases and V by 6 bases; bases with no gene match: 4. The CDR3 contains 14 residues.

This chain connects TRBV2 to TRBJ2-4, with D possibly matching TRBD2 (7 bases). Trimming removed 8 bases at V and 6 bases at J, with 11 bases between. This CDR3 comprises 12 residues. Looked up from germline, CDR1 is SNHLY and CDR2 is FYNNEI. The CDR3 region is CASSAGANIQYF. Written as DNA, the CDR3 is TGTGCCAGCTCTGCGGGGGCAAACATTCAGTACTTC.

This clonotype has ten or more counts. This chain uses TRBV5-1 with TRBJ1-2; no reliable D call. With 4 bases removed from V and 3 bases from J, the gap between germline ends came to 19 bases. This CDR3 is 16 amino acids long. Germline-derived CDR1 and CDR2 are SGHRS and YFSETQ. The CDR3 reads CASSLGGYGLDYGYTF. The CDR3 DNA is TGCGCCAGCAGCCTTGGTGGGTACGGGCTCGACTATGGCTACACCTTC.

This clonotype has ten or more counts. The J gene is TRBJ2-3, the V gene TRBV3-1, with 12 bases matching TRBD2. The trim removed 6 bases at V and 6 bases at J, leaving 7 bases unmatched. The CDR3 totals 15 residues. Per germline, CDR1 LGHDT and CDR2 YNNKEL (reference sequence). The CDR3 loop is CASRTSGGPRDTQYF. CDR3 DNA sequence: TGTGCCAGCAGAACTAGCGGGGGGCCTAGGGATACGCAGTATTTT.

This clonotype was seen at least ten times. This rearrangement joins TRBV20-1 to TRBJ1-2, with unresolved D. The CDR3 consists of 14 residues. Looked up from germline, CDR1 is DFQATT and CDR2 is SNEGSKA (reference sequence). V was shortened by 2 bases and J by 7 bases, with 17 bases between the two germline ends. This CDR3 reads CSARPNATGFGYTF. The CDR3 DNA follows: TGCAGTGCTAGACCAAACGCCACGGGTTTTGGCTACACCTTC.

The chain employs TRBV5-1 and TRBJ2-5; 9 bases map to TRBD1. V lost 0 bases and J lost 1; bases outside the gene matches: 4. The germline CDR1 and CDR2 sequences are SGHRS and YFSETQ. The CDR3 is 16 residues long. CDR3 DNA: TGCGCCAGCAGCTTGGGAGGGACAGGGCTCCAAGAGACCCAGTACTTC. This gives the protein CASSLGGTGLQETQYF.

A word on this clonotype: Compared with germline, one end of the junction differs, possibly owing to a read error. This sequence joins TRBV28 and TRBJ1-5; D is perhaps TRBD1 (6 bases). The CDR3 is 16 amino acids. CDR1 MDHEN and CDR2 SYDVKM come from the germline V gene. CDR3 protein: CASSLLAGVTGQPQHF. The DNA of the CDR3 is TGCGCCAGCAGTTTACTGGCAGGGGTCACGGGTCAGCCCCAGCATTTT.

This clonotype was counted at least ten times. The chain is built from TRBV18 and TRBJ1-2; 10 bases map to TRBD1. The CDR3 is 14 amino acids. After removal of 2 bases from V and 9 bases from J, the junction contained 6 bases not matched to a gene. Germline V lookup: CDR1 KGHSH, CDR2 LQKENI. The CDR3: CASSPEGQGLSYTF. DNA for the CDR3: TGTGCCAGCTCACCAGAGGGACAGGGGTTAAGCTACACCTTC.

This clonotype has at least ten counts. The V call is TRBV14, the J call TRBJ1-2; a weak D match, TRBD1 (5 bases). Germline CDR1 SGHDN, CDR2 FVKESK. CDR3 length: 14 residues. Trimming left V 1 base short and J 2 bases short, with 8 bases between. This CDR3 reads CASSQGRQNYGYTF. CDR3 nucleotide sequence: TGTGCCAGCAGCCAAGGTCGACAGAACTATGGCTACACCTTC. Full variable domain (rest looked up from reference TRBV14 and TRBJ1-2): EAGVTQFPSHSVIEKGQTVTLRCDPISGHDNLYWYRRVMGKEIKFLLHFVKESKQDESGMPNNRFLAERTGGTYSTLKVQPAELEDSGVYFCASSQGRQNYGYTFGSGTRLTVV.

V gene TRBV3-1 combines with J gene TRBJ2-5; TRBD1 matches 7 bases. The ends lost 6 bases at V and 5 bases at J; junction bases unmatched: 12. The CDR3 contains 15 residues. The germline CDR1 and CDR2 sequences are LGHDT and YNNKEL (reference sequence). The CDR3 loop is CASRGRTGHRETQYF. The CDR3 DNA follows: TGTGCCAGCAGAGGTAGGACAGGCCACCGGGAGACCCAGTACTTC.

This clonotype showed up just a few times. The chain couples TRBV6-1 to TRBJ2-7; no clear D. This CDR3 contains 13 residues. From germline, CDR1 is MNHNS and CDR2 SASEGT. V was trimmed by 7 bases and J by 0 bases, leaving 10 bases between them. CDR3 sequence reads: CASTPVDSYEQYF. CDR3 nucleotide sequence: TGTGCCAGCACCCCCGTGGACTCCTACGAGCAGTACTTC.

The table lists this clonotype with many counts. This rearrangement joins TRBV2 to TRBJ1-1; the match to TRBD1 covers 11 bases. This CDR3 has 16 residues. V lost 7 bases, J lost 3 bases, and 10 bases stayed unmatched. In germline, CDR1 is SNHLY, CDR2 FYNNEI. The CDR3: CASKPARGQGDTEAFF. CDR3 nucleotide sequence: TGTGCCAGCAAACCCGCCCGGGGACAGGGGGACACTGAAGCTTTCTTT.

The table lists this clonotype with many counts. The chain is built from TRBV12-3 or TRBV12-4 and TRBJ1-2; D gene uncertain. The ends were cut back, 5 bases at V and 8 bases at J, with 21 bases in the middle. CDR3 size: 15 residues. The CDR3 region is CASSPLTLGFGGYTF. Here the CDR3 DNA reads TGTGCCAGCAGTCCCCTGACACTGGGCTTTGGGGGCTACACCTTC.

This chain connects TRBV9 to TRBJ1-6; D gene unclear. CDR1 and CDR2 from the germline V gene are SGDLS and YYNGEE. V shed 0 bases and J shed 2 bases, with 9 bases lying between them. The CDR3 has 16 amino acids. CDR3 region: CASSVGTTAYNSPLHF. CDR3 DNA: TGTGCCAGCAGCGTAGGAACTACGGCCTATAATTCACCCCTCCACTTT.

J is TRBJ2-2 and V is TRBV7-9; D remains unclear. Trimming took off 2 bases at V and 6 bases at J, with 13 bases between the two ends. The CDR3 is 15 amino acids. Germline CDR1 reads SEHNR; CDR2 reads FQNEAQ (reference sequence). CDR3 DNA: TGTGCCAGCAGCTTATCCGCCGCCGGTCCCGGGGAGCTGTTTTTT. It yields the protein CASSLSAAGPGELFF.

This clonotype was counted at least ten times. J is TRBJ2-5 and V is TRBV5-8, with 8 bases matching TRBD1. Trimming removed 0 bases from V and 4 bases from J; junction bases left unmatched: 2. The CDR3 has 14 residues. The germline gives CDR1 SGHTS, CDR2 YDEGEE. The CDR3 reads CASSLGQGIETQYF. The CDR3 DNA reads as TGTGCCAGCAGCTTGGGACAGGGGATAGAGACCCAGTACTTC.

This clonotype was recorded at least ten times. The CDR3 nucleotides are TGTGCCAGCACCCCTTCGACTAGCAGCGGTGATACGCAGTATTTT. Translation gives CASTPSTSSGDTQYF. V is TRBV28 and J is TRBJ2-3; 7 nucleotides line up with TRBD2. Per germline, CDR1 MDHEN and CDR2 SYDVKM. This CDR3 has 15 amino acids. V dropped 7 bases and J dropped 6; count of bases not matched to a gene: 13.

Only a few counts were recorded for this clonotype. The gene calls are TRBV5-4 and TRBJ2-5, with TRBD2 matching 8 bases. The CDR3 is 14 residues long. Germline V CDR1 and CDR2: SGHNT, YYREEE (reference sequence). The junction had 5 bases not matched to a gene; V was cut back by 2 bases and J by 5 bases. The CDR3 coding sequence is TGTGCCAGCAGCTTCGGGGGGGGGAGGGAGACCCAGTACTTC. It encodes CASSFGGGRETQYF.

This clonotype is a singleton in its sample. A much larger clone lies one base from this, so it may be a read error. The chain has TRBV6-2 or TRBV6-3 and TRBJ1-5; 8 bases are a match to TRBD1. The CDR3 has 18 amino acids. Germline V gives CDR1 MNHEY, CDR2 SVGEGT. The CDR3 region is CASSYSDRGGYSNQLQHF. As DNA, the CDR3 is TGTGCCAGCAGTTACTCTGACAGGGGAGGTTATAGCAATCAGCTCCAGCATTTT.

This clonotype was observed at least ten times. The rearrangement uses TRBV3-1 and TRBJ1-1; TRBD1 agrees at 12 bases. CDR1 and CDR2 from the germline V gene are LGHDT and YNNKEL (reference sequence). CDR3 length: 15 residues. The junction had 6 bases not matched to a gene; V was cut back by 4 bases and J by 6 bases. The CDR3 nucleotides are TGTGCCAGCAGCCCCGGGGACAGGGGGCAGGCTGAAGCTTTCTTT. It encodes CASSPGDRGQAEAFF.

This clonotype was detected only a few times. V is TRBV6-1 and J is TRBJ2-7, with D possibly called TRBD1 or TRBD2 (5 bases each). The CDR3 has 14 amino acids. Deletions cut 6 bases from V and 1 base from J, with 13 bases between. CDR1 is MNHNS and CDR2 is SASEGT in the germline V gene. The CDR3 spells CASRIGRESYEQYF. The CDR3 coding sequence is TGTGCCAGCAGAATCGGCAGGGAGTCCTACGAGCAGTACTTC.

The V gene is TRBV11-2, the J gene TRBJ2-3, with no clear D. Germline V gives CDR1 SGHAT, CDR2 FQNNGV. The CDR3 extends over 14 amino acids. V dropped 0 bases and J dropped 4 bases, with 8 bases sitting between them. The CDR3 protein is CASSLDVPSDTQYF. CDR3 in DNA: TGTGCCAGCAGCTTAGACGTTCCTTCAGATACGCAGTATTTT.

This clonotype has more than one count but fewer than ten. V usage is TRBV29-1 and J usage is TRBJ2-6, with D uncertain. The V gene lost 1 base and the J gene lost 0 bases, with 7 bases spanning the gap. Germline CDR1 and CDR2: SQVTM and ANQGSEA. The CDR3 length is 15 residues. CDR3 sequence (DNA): TGCAGCGTTGAAGGAGGCCCCTCTGGGGCCAACGTCCTGACTTTC. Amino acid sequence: CSVEGGPSGANVLTF.

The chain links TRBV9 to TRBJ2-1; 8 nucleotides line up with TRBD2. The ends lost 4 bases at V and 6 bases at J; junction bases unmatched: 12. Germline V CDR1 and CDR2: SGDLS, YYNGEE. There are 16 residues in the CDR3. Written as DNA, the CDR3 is TGTGCCAGCAGCTTGAGGGCGGGACTAGTATTCAATGAGCAGTTCTTC. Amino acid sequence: CASSLRAGLVFNEQFF.

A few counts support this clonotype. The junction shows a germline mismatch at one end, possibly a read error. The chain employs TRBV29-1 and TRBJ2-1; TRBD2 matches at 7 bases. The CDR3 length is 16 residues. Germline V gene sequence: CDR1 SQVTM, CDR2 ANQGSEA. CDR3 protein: CSVEGKSGASYNKQFF. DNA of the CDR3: TGCAGCGTCGAGGGAAAAAGCGGGGCTTCCTACAATAAGCAGTTCTTC.

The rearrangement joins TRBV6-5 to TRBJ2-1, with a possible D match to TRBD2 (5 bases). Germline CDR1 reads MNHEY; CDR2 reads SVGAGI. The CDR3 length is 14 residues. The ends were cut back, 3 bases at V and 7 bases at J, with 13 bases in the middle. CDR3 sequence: CASSYTGIRNEQFF. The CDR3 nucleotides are TGTGCCAGCAGTTATACGGGGATTAGAAATGAGCAGTTCTTC.

The CDR3 sequence: CASSEANGRPQHF. The CDR3 DNA reads as TGTGCCAGCAGTGAAGCAAACGGTAGGCCCCAGCATTTT. This sequence joins TRBV6-1 and TRBJ1-5; unclear D gene. This CDR3 has 13 residues. Deletions cut 0 bases from V and 9 bases from J, with 9 bases between. Germline V gene sequence: CDR1 MNHNS, CDR2 SASEGT.

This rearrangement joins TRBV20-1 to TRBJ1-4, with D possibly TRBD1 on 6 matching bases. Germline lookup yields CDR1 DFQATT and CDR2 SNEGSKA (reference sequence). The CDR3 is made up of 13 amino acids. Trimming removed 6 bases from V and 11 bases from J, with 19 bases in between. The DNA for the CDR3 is TGCAGTGCCACCGACCTGGGGGGGCGGAAACTGTTTTTT. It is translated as CSATDLGGRKLFF.

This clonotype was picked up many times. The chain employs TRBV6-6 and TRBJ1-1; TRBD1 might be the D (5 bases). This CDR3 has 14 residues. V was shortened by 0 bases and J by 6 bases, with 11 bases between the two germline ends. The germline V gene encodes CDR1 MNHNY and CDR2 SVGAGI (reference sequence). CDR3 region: CASSYSGGSAEAFF. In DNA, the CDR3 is TGTGCCAGCAGTTACTCTGGGGGAAGCGCTGAAGCTTTCTTT.

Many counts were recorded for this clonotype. The DNA of the CDR3 is TGTGCCAGCAGCCTTTCGGACTTCTCCTACAATGAGCAGTTCTTC. The encoded protein is CASSLSDFSYNEQFF. V and J are TRBV7-2 and TRBJ2-1, with a possible D match to TRBD2 (5 bases). V was shortened by 5 bases and J by 0 bases, with 11 bases between the two germline ends. The CDR3 spans 15 residues. CDR1 is SGHTA and CDR2 is FQGNSA in the germline V gene.